This entry lists 30 T cell receptor beta chains sequenced from one sample in a study of PD-1 blockade in classical Hodgkin lymphoma. Regarding time point: cycle 4 day 1 (C4D1), after 6 weeks of nivolumab. Each patient experienced a relapse that followed autologous stem cell transplantation, and brentuximab vedotin exposure varied. Profiled with immunoSEQ multiplex PCR; TCRdb holds only in-frame clones, not every one. The sample holds about 60,000 clones; approximately 92% are singletons and the top ten take approximately 8%. The sample here was peripheral blood mononuclear cells (PBMCs), taken before the fourth cycle of nivolumab. The receptor set was obtained from a human donor with classical Hodgkin lymphoma.

The chain joins TRBV28 to TRBJ2-1; the D is unclear. V lost 4 bases, J lost 4 bases, and 8 bases lay in between. Germline CDR1 reads MDHEN; CDR2 reads SYDVKM. The CDR3 covers 13 residues. The CDR3 loop is CASSSWRYNEQFF. The CDR3 DNA follows: TGTGCCAGCAGTTCTTGGCGGTACAATGAGCAGTTCTTC.

This chain uses TRBV7-3 with TRBJ2-3, with unresolved D. The CDR3 has 17 amino acids. Trimming removed 4 bases from V and 2 bases from J, with 19 bases in between. Germline V gives CDR1 SGHTA, CDR2 FQGTGA. DNA for the CDR3: TGTGCCAGCAGCTCGACCGCGGTGGGCGGACCCACAGATACGCAGTATTTT. Translating it yields CASSSTAVGGPTDTQYF.

CDR3 DNA sequence: TGTGCCAGCAGCTTAAACACCCTGGCGGGCTACACCTTC. This gives the protein CASSLNTLAGYTF. V usage is TRBV7-9 and J usage is TRBJ1-2; D not certain. V shed 2 bases and J shed 8 bases, with 12 bases lying between them. Germline lookup yields CDR1 SEHNR and CDR2 FQNEAQ (reference sequence). The CDR3 extends over 13 amino acids.

The V and J genes are TRBV2 and TRBJ2-3; D not resolved. CDR3 length: 11 residues. V was shortened by 0 bases and J by 6 bases, with 1 base between the two germline ends. Germline V CDR1 and CDR2: SNHLY, FYNNEI. The CDR3 bases are TGTGCCAGCAGTGAAGCGGATACGCAGTATTTT. Translated: CASSEADTQYF.

This chain uses TRBV7-8 with TRBJ1-1; 7 nucleotides align to TRBD1. The CDR3 has 13 amino acids. Germline V gives CDR1 SGHVS, CDR2 FQNEAQ. The V and J ends lost 7 bases and 7 bases, in that order; junction bases with no gene match: 9. In DNA form, the CDR3 reads TGTGCCAGCAATTACAGGGGTACGGGTGAAGCTTTCTTT. It translates to CASNYRGTGEAFF.

The chain employs TRBV10-3 and TRBJ1-3; 8 nucleotides agree with TRBD1. The germline CDR1 and CDR2 sequences are ENHRY and SYGVKD. This CDR3 is built from 16 residues. The junction had 7 bases not matched to a gene; V was cut back by 2 bases and J by 4 bases. Here the CDR3 DNA reads TGTGCCATCAGTGAGGTACCAGGGGGCACAGGAAACACCATATATTTT. It is translated as CAISEVPGGTGNTIYF.

The chain joins TRBV7-8 to TRBJ1-4; 7 bases map to TRBD1. V trimming: 3 bases; J trimming: 10 bases; junction bases outside the gene matches: 8. The germline gives CDR1 SGHVS, CDR2 FQNEAQ. The length of the CDR3 is 14 residues. CDR3 nucleotides: TGTGCCAGCAGCTTCCGGGACAGCCCGGGAAAACTGTTTTTT. Protein sequence: CASSFRDSPGKLFF.

The CDR3 here is CASSYSGLAGYEQFF. The CDR3 DNA sequence: TGTGCCAGCAGTTATTCGGGACTAGCGGGATATGAGCAGTTCTTC. The chain has TRBV6-6 and TRBJ2-1; TRBD2 matches at 13 bases. V lost 3 bases to trimming and J lost 8 bases; unmatched junction nucleotides: 4. Germline CDR1 MNHNY, CDR2 SVGAGI (reference sequence). This CDR3 comprises 15 residues.

By sample fraction, this clone is medium-sized (0.01 to 0.1%). The chain carries TRBV27 and TRBJ1-2; perhaps TRBD1 as D (5 bases). Trimming removed 0 bases from V and 3 bases from J, with 11 bases in between. The CDR3 has 15 residues. Germline assignment: CDR1 MNHEY and CDR2 SMNVEV (reference sequence). The CDR3 protein is CASSLSAQGDYGYTF. The DNA for the CDR3 is TGTGCCAGCAGTTTATCTGCCCAGGGTGACTATGGCTACACCTTC.

V is TRBV7-6 and J is TRBJ2-3; 9 bases are a match to TRBD2. CDR3 length: 17 residues. Germline loops: CDR1 SGHVS, CDR2 FNYEAQ. Losses at the gene ends were 4 bases for V and 2 bases for J; bases not matched to a gene: 10. The CDR3 sequence is CASSSPWSSGITDTQYF. CDR3 nucleotide sequence: TGTGCCAGCAGCTCCCCATGGTCTAGCGGGATCACAGATACGCAGTATTTT. Looking up the rest from reference TRBV7-6 and TRBJ2-3 gives the full variable domain: GAGVSQSPRYKVTKRGQDVALRCDPISGHVSLYWYRQALGQGPEFLTYFNYEAQQDKSGLPNDRFSAERPEGSISTLTIQRTEQRDSAMYRCASSSPWSSGITDTQYFGPGTRLTVL.

V gene TRBV11-2 combines with J gene TRBJ2-3; D unresolved. This CDR3 is built from 13 residues. CDR1 is SGHAT, CDR2 FQNNGV, per germline. V lost 1 base to trimming and J lost 9 bases, with 11 bases between them. CDR3 loop: CASSLVGSQTQYF. The CDR3 DNA reads as TGTGCCAGCAGCTTAGTTGGGTCCCAAACGCAGTATTTT. The entire variable domain, with the rest obtained from reference TRBV11-2 and TRBJ2-3, is as follows: EAGVAQSPRYKIIEKRQSVAFWCNPISGHATLYWYQQILGQGPKLLIQFQNNGVVDDSQLPKDRFSAERLKGVDSTLKIQPAKLEDSAVYLCASSLVGSQTQYFGPGTRLTVL.

The genes are TRBV19 and TRBJ1-3, with D maybe TRBD1 (5 bases). Germline V gives CDR1 LNHDA, CDR2 SQIVND (reference sequence). Trimming pared 4 bases from V and 2 bases from J, leaving 12 bases between. CDR3 size: 15 residues. The CDR3 DNA follows: TGTGCCAGTAGTAATCAGGGAATCCCTGGAAACACCATATATTTT. Translating gives CASSNQGIPGNTIYF.

The DNA for the CDR3 is TGTGCCATCAGCGATACCGGGGAGCTGTTTTTT. It is translated as CAISDTGELFF. The chain couples TRBV10-3 to TRBJ2-2; unclear D gene. Germline CDR1 ENHRY, CDR2 SYGVKD. The CDR3 is made up of 11 amino acids. Trimming pared 6 bases from V and 5 bases from J, leaving 4 bases between.

In its sample, this clone was seen once. V and J are TRBV5-1 and TRBJ2-3; a weak D match, TRBD2 (5 bases). The CDR3 is 14 amino acids. Germline V CDR1 and CDR2: SGHRS, YFSETQ. The ends were cut back, 1 base at V and 1 base at J, with 7 bases in the middle. The CDR3 bases are TGCGCCAGCAGCTTGATGGAGGGCACAGATACGCAGTATTTT. This codes for CASSLMEGTDTQYF.

J is TRBJ2-3 and V is TRBV4-2; D gene ambiguous. The germline CDR1 and CDR2 sequences are LGHNA and YNFKEQ. The V end lost 4 bases, the J end lost 0 bases, and 11 bases lay between the germline ends. CDR3 length equals 15 residues. The CDR3 protein is CASSPYSTSTDTQYF. CDR3 sequence (DNA): TGTGCCAGCAGCCCGTACAGCACTAGCACAGATACGCAGTATTTT.

This clone is a singleton in its sample. The chain couples TRBV2 to TRBJ2-1; D might be TRBD1 (8 bases). CDR1 SNHLY and CDR2 FYNNEI come from the germline V gene. The CDR3 is 13 residues long. Trimming shortened V by 11 bases and J by 0 bases, and 11 bases separated the two germline ends. The CDR3 DNA is TGTGCCCACAGGGGGGGCTCCTACAATGAGCAGTTCTTC. Protein product: CAHRGGSYNEQFF.

The chain combines TRBV5-1 with TRBJ2-5; 14 nucleotides match TRBD2. The J segment lost 3 bases and the V segment lost 0 bases, leaving 4 bases of the junction unmatched. CDR1 SGHRS and CDR2 YFSETQ come from the germline V gene. The CDR3 contains 17 residues. The CDR3 nucleotides are TGCGCCAGCAGCTTGGGACCGGGACTAGCGGGGGAAGAGACCCAGTACTTC. This gives the protein CASSLGPGLAGEETQYF.

The rearrangement joins TRBV28 to TRBJ2-6, with 10 nucleotides matching TRBD2. V lost 4 bases to trimming and J lost 3 bases; unmatched junction nucleotides: 3. The CDR3 spans 16 residues. The germline CDR1 and CDR2 sequences are MDHEN and SYDVKM. The CDR3 DNA reads as TGTGCCAGCAGTTCCTTAGCGGGAGGTGGGGCCAACGTCCTGACTTTC. It is translated as CASSSLAGGGANVLTF.

The chain carries TRBV29-1 and TRBJ1-2, with 9 positions matching TRBD1. This CDR3 is built from 11 residues. V lost 6 bases and J lost 8; bases outside the gene matches: 4. In germline, CDR1 is SQVTM, CDR2 ANQGSEA. This chain's CDR3 is CSVYRGQGYTF. CDR3 nucleotides: TGCAGCGTCTACAGGGGGCAAGGCTACACCTTC. Combining the CDR3 with reference TRBV29-1 and TRBJ1-2 gives the whole variable domain SAVISQKPSRDICQRGTSLTIQCQVDSQVTMMFWYRQQPGQSLTLIATANQGSEATYESGFVIDKFPISRPNLTFSTLTVSNMSPEDSSIYLCSVYRGQGYTFGSGTRLTVV.

V and J are TRBV28 and TRBJ2-7; no definite D call. Germline CDR1 and CDR2: MDHEN and SYDVKM. CDR3 size: 14 residues. The germline V and J ends were trimmed by 5 bases and 0 bases, with 11 bases remaining between them. The CDR3 DNA sequence: TGTGCCAGCAGTGCGCCCGGCGCCTCCTACGAGCAGTACTTC. Encoded protein: CASSAPGASYEQYF.

This rearrangement joins TRBV28 to TRBJ2-6; tentative D call: TRBD2 (7 bases). The germline gives CDR1 MDHEN, CDR2 SYDVKM. Trimming removed 7 bases at V and 3 bases at J, with 16 bases between. The CDR3 is 16 residues long. This CDR3 is CASTRGGAFGANVLTF. The CDR3 DNA is TGTGCCAGCACGAGAGGGGGGGCGTTTGGGGCCAACGTCCTGACTTTC.

The genes are TRBV19 and TRBJ2-5, with D possibly matching TRBD1 (5 bases). V was cut by 4 bases and J by 1 base, with 10 bases left in between. The CDR3 is made up of 14 amino acids. Germline V gene data show CDR1 as LNHDA and CDR2 as SQIVND (reference sequence). The CDR3 DNA reads as TGTGCCAGTAGTACCGACAGATTCCAAGAGACCCAGTACTTC. Protein: CASSTDRFQETQYF.

The chain joins TRBV28 to TRBJ2-3; 9 bases agree with TRBD2. The germline gives CDR1 MDHEN, CDR2 SYDVKM. J was trimmed by 7 bases and V by 2 bases; bases with no gene match: 4. This CDR3 is built from 14 residues. For the CDR3, the DNA is TGTGCCAGCAGTTTAGCGGGGGGGCCCTATACGCAGTATTTT. This gives the protein CASSLAGGPYTQYF.

The gene calls are TRBV4-2 and TRBJ1-4, with a possible D match to TRBD1 (5 bases). CDR1 and CDR2 (germline): LGHNA, YNFKEQ. The CDR3 covers 16 residues. Trimming left V 2 bases short and J 3 bases short, with 13 bases between. This CDR3 reads CASSQSGTSANEKLFF. As DNA, the CDR3 is TGTGCCAGCAGCCAATCTGGGACTTCGGCTAATGAAAAACTGTTTTTT.

This chain joins TRBV27 and TRBJ2-2; 9 nucleotides agree with TRBD1. Germline V gene lookup returns CDR1 MNHEY and CDR2 SMNVEV (reference sequence). Trimming at V came to 1 base and at J to 4 bases, leaving 4 bases not matched to a gene. CDR3 length: 16 residues. Here the CDR3 DNA reads TGTGCCAGCAGTTTATTGGGACAGGGTGGCACCGGGGAGCTGTTTTTT. It encodes CASSLLGQGGTGELFF.

The rearrangement joins TRBV19 to TRBJ2-7; D not certain. Germline CDR1 and CDR2: LNHDA and SQIVND (reference sequence). Between the trimmed V and J ends, which lost 4 bases and 5 bases, there was a span of 6 bases. This CDR3 contains 11 residues. CDR3: CASSNGHEQYF. The CDR3 nucleotides are TGTGCCAGTAGTAACGGTCACGAGCAGTACTTC.

The V and J genes are TRBV10-3 and TRBJ2-2; 10 bases fit TRBD1. J lost 2 bases, V lost 0 bases, and 6 bases had no gene match. Looked up from germline, CDR1 is ENHRY and CDR2 is SYGVKD. The CDR3 is 18 amino acids. Here the CDR3 DNA reads TGTGCCATCAGTGAGTCGAGAGGGACAGGGGACAACACCGGGGAGCTGTTTTTT. Translating it yields CAISESRGTGDNTGELFF.

This clone was seen just once. The chain is built from TRBV7-6 and TRBJ2-3; D call uncertain. The CDR3 has 14 residues. CDR1 SGHVS and CDR2 FNYEAQ come from the germline V gene. The V gene lost 5 bases and the J gene lost 4 bases, with 13 bases spanning the gap. This CDR3 reads CASSPIQASDTQYF. CDR3 DNA: TGTGCCAGCAGCCCTATCCAGGCCTCAGATACGCAGTATTTT. Combining the CDR3 with reference TRBV7-6 and TRBJ2-3 gives the whole variable domain GAGVSQSPRYKVTKRGQDVALRCDPISGHVSLYWYRQALGQGPEFLTYFNYEAQQDKSGLPNDRFSAERPEGSISTLTIQRTEQRDSAMYRCASSPIQASDTQYFGPGTRLTVL.

This chain joins TRBV28 and TRBJ2-1, with D possibly being TRBD1 (5 bases). Deletions cut 5 bases from V and 0 bases from J, with 8 bases between. CDR3 size: 14 residues. The V gene's germline CDR1 is MDHEN and CDR2 SYDVKM. CDR3 loop: CASSRQSSYNEQFF. CDR3 nucleotide sequence: TGTGCCAGCAGTAGACAGAGCTCCTACAATGAGCAGTTCTTC. The complete variable domain, with remaining parts taken from reference TRBV28 and TRBJ2-1, reads DVKVTQSSRYLVKRTGEKVFLECVQDMDHENMFWYRQDPGLGLRLIYFSYDVKMKEKGDIPEGYSVSREKKERFSLILESASTNQTSMYLCASSRQSSYNEQFFGPGTRLTVL.

The chain uses TRBV29-1 and TRBJ1-3; tentatively, D is TRBD1 (6 bases). The V gene's germline CDR1 is SQVTM and CDR2 ANQGSEA. The CDR3 spans 13 residues. Trimming took 2 bases from V and 4 from J, leaving 9 bases between them. This CDR3 reads CSVESGAGNTIYF. In DNA, the CDR3 is TGCAGCGTTGAATCAGGGGCAGGAAACACCATATATTTT. The full variable domain, completed using reference TRBV29-1 and TRBJ1-3, is SAVISQKPSRDICQRGTSLTIQCQVDSQVTMMFWYRQQPGQSLTLIATANQGSEATYESGFVIDKFPISRPNLTFSTLTVSNMSPEDSSIYLCSVESGAGNTIYFGEGSWLTVV.